Each of the 7 T cell receptor beta chains below was sequenced from the same sample in a study of control samples from healthy donors and cancer patients. Assay: immunoSEQ multiplex PCR; the TCRdb copy retains only in-frame clones and omits some. Of 130,000 to 150,000 clones detected, 92% appear once; the ten largest clones hold around 11%. The sequencing sample was made of blood. Receptor source: a young man in good health.

The rearrangement joins TRBV2 to TRBJ2-7; a possible D gene is TRBD1 (6 bases). V lost 6 bases and J 1 base, leaving 16 bases between the germline ends. CDR1 is SNHLY, CDR2 FYNNEI, per germline. The CDR3 spans 15 residues. In nucleotides, the CDR3 is TGTGCCAGCAGCAGAACAGCACAGGGATCCTACGAGCAGTACTTC. It translates to CASSRTAQGSYEQYF.

This chain uses TRBV2 with TRBJ2-1; D not resolved. CDR1 is SNHLY, CDR2 FYNNEI, per germline. V dropped 5 bases and J dropped 2 bases, with 13 bases sitting between them. The CDR3 has 15 amino acids. CDR3 residues: CASSPPPVAYNEQFF. In nucleotides, the CDR3 is TGTGCCAGCAGTCCACCACCGGTGGCCTACAATGAGCAGTTCTTC.

The genes are TRBV30 and TRBJ1-5, with D perhaps TRBD1 (6 bases). This CDR3 contains 15 residues. V gave up 5 bases and J gave up 1 base, with 15 bases separating them. The germline gives CDR1 GTSNPN, CDR2 SVGIG (reference sequence). The DNA for the CDR3 is TGTGCCTGGTCACGACAGGCATCAAGCAATCAGCCCCAGCATTTT. Translating it yields CAWSRQASSNQPQHF.

The V gene is TRBV7-2, the J gene TRBJ2-7; D assignment may be TRBD1 or TRBD2 (5 bases each). Trimming removed 1 base at V and 0 bases at J, with 10 bases between. The V gene's germline CDR1 is SGHTA and CDR2 FQGNSA. The CDR3 length is 15 residues. The CDR3 loop is CASSLGGPSSYEQYF. The CDR3 DNA reads TGTGCCAGCAGCTTAGGGGGACCCAGCTCCTACGAGCAGTACTTC.

This clone was counted only a few times. This rearrangement joins TRBV2 to TRBJ1-6; TRBD1 is a possible D gene (6 bases). The V and J ends lost 2 bases and 7 bases respectively, with 24 bases between them. Germline lookup yields CDR1 SNHLY and CDR2 FYNNEI. The CDR3 spans 19 residues. The CDR3 protein is CASSENMHDYQGNNSPLHF. The DNA of the CDR3 is TGTGCCAGCAGTGAAAATATGCACGATTATCAGGGGAACAATTCACCCCTCCACTTT.

V gene TRBV11-3 combines with J gene TRBJ2-1; no reliable D call. The germline V gene encodes CDR1 SGHNT and CDR2 YENEEA. V dropped 4 bases and J dropped 0 bases, with 22 bases sitting between them. The CDR3 sequence is 19 residues long. CDR3 in amino acids: CASSSLLPSTESSYNEQFF. The CDR3 DNA follows: TGTGCCAGCAGCTCCCTACTTCCTTCAACGGAAAGCTCCTACAATGAGCAGTTCTTC.

The rearrangement joins TRBV6-5 to TRBJ1-2, with D hard to call. Germline CDR1 and CDR2: MNHEY and SVGAGI. This CDR3 comprises 14 residues. Trimming took 0 bases from V and 3 from J, leaving 8 bases between them. The CDR3 loop reads CASSYSYGDYGYTF. The CDR3 DNA reads as TGTGCCAGCAGTTACTCATACGGTGACTATGGCTACACCTTC.